This T cell receptor beta chain was sequenced for a study of PD-L1 blockade in urothelial cancer. At the level of the study: From 0 to 3 prior chemotherapy regimens had been given to the patients. Blood analysis was done at 3 weeks (second dose) and 6 weeks after treatment began.

Method: immunoSEQ multiplex PCR; TCRdb's copy keeps in-frame clones and lacks some. The sample has 65,000 to 85,000 clones, 85% to 95% seen once. This CDR3 has 15 residues. CDR1 is LGHNA, CDR2 YNFKEQ, per germline. V was pared by 0 bases and J by 4 bases, with 12 bases between. Time point here: peripheral blood 6 weeks after treatment start. Locally advanced or metastatic urothelial carcinoma affected the patients. J is TRBJ1-1 and V is TRBV4-2, with D maybe TRBD1 (6 bases). The source material was PBMCs, sampled around atezolizumab (anti-PD-L1) treatment. The TCR originated in a woman of 80 years or more with urothelial cancer. The CDR3 region is CASSQDRGGSTEAFF. The CDR3, as DNA: TGTGCCAGCAGCCAAGACAGGGGTGGGTCCACTGAAGCTTTCTTT.